Listed here are 3 T cell receptor beta chains from one sample, sequenced in a study of read filtering for tumor transcriptome and immune sequencing. Molecular barcoded adaptors covering alpha/delta and beta/gamma chains were used on roughly 400 ng RNA. TCRdb called the reads again in MiXCR, with one record for every CDR3 protein. The data show around 140,000 distinct CDR3 sequences, 13% seen once. Material for sequencing was a population of CD138-negative cells sorted from bone marrow. These receptors originate from a donor aged 40 or older with multiple myeloma.

This clonotype was seen only once. At one of its ends the junction is not consistent with the germline gene, which may arise from a read error. The genes are TRBV9 and TRBJ1-1, with D perhaps matching TRBD1 (5 bases). The germline gives CDR1 SGDLS, CDR2 YYNGEE. This CDR3 is 14 amino acids long. The CDR3 DNA reads TGTGCCAACAGCGCGCGGACGGGGGACACTGAAGCTTTCTTT. This encodes CANSARTGDTEAFF. Filled out from reference TRBV9 and TRBJ1-1, the complete variable domain reads DSGVTQTPKHLITATGQRVTLRCSPRSGDLSVYWYQQSLDQGLQFLIQYYNGEERAKGNILERFSAQQFPDLHSELNLSSLELGDSALYFCANSARTGDTEAFFGQGTRLTVV.

Concerning this clonotype: This sequence may be a read error, since a much larger clone differs from it by one base. The V and J genes are TRBV29-1 and TRBJ1-5; possible D gene TRBD1, 6 bases. The CDR3 has 12 residues. The germline gives CDR1 SQVTM, CDR2 ANQGSEA. The CDR3 region has the DNA TGCAGCGTAGGGGGAGCTAATCAGCTCCAGCATTTT. Its protein product is CSVGGANQLQHF.

This clonotype was detected many times. This chain uses TRBV6-1 with TRBJ2-7; D possibly corresponds to TRBD2 (5 bases). The CDR3 is 15 residues long. Germline values: CDR1 MNHNS, CDR2 SASEGT. Trimming removed 2 bases at V and 7 bases at J, with 18 bases between. The CDR3 nucleotides are TGTGCCAGCAGTGAATTGTTGTTGGCGACGGGGGAGCAGTACTTC. Residues: CASSELLLATGEQYF.